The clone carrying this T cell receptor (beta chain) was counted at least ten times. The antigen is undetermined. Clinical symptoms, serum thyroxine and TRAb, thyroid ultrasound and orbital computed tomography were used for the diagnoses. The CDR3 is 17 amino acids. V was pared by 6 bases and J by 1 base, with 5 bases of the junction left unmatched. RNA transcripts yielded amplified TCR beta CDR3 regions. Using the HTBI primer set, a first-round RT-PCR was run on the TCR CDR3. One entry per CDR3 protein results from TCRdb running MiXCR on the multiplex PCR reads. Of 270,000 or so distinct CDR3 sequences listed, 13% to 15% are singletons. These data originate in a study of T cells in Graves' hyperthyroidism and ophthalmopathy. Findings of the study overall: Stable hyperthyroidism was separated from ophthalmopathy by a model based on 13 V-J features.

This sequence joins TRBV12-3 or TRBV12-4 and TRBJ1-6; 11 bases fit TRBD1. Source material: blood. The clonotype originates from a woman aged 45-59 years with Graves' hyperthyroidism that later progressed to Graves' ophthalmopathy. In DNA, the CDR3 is TGTGCCAGCAGGCCCGGGACAGGGGGATCCTATAATTCACCCCTCCACTTT. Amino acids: CASRPGTGGSYNSPLHF.